These 22 T cell receptor beta chains were sequenced from one sample in a study of blood T cell repertoires in COVID-19. Sequencing was performed with immunoSEQ multiplex PCR; in TCRdb, only in-frame clones are kept and a portion is missing. The sample has roughly 120,000 clones; around 80% are singletons. Input material: peripheral blood. Source of these receptors: a man between 65 and 85 years old with acute or convalescent COVID-19.

This clone was detected only once. The genes are TRBV6-5 and TRBJ2-1, with D tentatively TRBD2 (6 bases). The CDR3 is made up of 15 amino acids. Per the germline V gene, CDR1 is MNHEY and CDR2 is SVGAGI. V was cut by 4 bases and J by 6 bases, with 16 bases left in between. DNA for the CDR3: TGTGCCAGCAGTTCCTTTACCGGGACTCCCAATGAGCAGTTCTTC. This translates into CASSSFTGTPNEQFF.

The rearrangement links TRBV6-5 to TRBJ1-4, with a weak D call TRBD1 (5 bases). The CDR3 loop spans 11 amino acids. Trimming cost V 6 bases and J 14 bases, with 13 bases left between them. From germline, CDR1 is MNHEY and CDR2 SVGAGI. The chain's CDR3 is CASRAGGSLFF. CDR3 DNA sequence: TGTGCCAGCAGGGCCGGGGGGTCGCTGTTTTTT.

Only one count was recorded for this clone. The chain combines TRBV9 with TRBJ2-3; TRBD2 matches 13 bases. This CDR3 region has 18 residues. The V and J ends lost 5 bases and 0 bases, in that order; junction bases with no gene match: 9. CDR1 and CDR2 from the germline V gene are SGDLS and YYNGEE. The CDR3 nucleotides are TGTGCCAGCAGTGTGGGACTAGCGGGGTATACTAGCACAGATACGCAGTATTTT. Protein sequence: CASSVGLAGYTSTDTQYF.

This chain links TRBV5-1 with TRBJ2-1, with TRBD1 matching over 9 bases. The CDR3 contains 16 residues. The V segment lost 4 bases and the J segment 9 bases; nucleotides outside the gene matches: 14. The V gene's germline CDR1 is SGHRS and CDR2 YFSETQ. CDR3 sequence (DNA): TGCGCCAGCAGCCCCCTTGGGAGGACAGGGGCGGGTGAGCAGTTCTTC. Its protein product is CASSPLGRTGAGEQFF.

V is TRBV28 and J is TRBJ1-2; a possible D gene is TRBD1 (5 bases). Germline assignment: CDR1 MDHEN and CDR2 SYDVKM. The CDR3 consists of 14 residues. Trimming took 7 bases from V and 8 from J, leaving 20 bases between them. This CDR3 reads CASISFQGGVGYTF. Written as DNA, the CDR3 is TGTGCCAGCATTTCCTTTCAGGGAGGGGTAGGCTACACCTTC.

The chain combines TRBV5-1 with TRBJ2-3; D is uncertain. The CDR3 sequence is 18 residues long. Germline-derived CDR1 and CDR2 are SGHRS and YFSETQ. Trimming shortened V by 0 bases and J by 0 bases, and 17 bases separated the two germline ends. The CDR3 protein is CASSLGPGRQTSTDTQYF. CDR3 coding DNA: TGCGCCAGCAGCTTGGGCCCCGGTCGGCAGACTAGCACAGATACGCAGTATTTT.

The J gene is TRBJ2-1, the V gene TRBV10-3, with 10 bases that match TRBD2. This CDR3 has 14 amino acids. V dropped 3 bases and J dropped 7; count of bases not matched to a gene: 3. Germline loops: CDR1 ENHRY, CDR2 SYGVKD. The CDR3 protein is CAISESGGANEQFF. CDR3 DNA: TGTGCCATCAGTGAAAGCGGGGGGGCGAATGAGCAGTTCTTC.

This chain uses TRBV5-6 with TRBJ1-2; 7 bases line up with TRBD1. The CDR3 is 14 residues long. V lost 4 bases and J lost 0; bases outside the gene matches: 3. From germline, CDR1 is SGHDT and CDR2 YYEEEE. The CDR3 sequence: CASSPGQANYGYTF. The DNA of the CDR3 is TGTGCCAGCAGCCCCGGACAGGCTAACTATGGCTACACCTTC.

As DNA, the CDR3 is TGTGCCAGCAGCTATGCCCAGGGAGGTAAACTGTTTTTT. Translated, it gives CASSYAQGGKLFF. This sequence joins TRBV7-2 and TRBJ1-4, with D possibly matching TRBD1 (5 bases). Germline V gene sequence: CDR1 SGHTA, CDR2 FQGNSA. Trimming stripped 4 bases from V and 11 bases from J, with 14 bases between. This CDR3 region has 13 residues.

V and J are TRBV13 and TRBJ2-3, with a possible D match to TRBD1 (8 bases). Germline values: CDR1 PRHDT, CDR2 FYEKMQ (reference sequence). Trimming stripped 5 bases from V and 4 bases from J, with 13 bases between. This CDR3 region has 14 residues. This CDR3 is CASSRTGGADTQYF. The CDR3 DNA reads TGTGCCAGCAGCCGAACAGGGGGGGCAGATACGCAGTATTTT.

For the CDR3, the DNA is TGTGCCAGTAGTATACCAAACCTCCGGGACAGTCCCGGCAGAGGTAGCAATCAGCCCCAGCATTTT. It yields the protein CASSIPNLRDSPGRGSNQPQHF. The chain links TRBV19 to TRBJ1-5, with 7 bases that match TRBD1. This CDR3 region has 22 residues. Germline CDR1 reads LNHDA; CDR2 reads SQIVND (reference sequence). V was pared by 2 bases and J by 0 bases, with 22 bases of the junction left unmatched. The full variable domain, its missing parts supplied by reference TRBV19 and TRBJ1-5, is DGGITQSPKYLFRKEGQNVTLSCEQNLNHDAMYWYRQDPGQGLRLIYYSQIVNDFQKGDIAEGYSVSREKKESFPLTVTSAQKNPTAFYLCASSIPNLRDSPGRGSNQPQHFGDGTRLSIL.

This chain connects TRBV28 to TRBJ2-1; D unclear. CDR3 size: 14 residues. The V gene lost 6 bases and the J gene lost 2 bases, with 11 bases spanning the gap. Germline V gene data show CDR1 as MDHEN and CDR2 as SYDVKM. The CDR3 protein is CASRSSTPYNEQFF. CDR3 sequence (DNA): TGTGCCAGCAGAAGTTCTACTCCCTACAATGAGCAGTTCTTC.

In regard to this clone: One junction end does not reproduce the germline sequence, and a read error may be involved. V is TRBV7-2 and J is TRBJ2-6, with D hard to call. CDR1 is SGHTA and CDR2 is FQGNSA in the germline V gene. This CDR3 is built from 15 residues. The CDR3, as DNA: TGTGCCAGCAGCTTAATAAGCTCTAGGGCCAACGTCCTGACTTTC. Translation gives CASSLISSRANVLTF.

The chain couples TRBV4-3 to TRBJ1-6, with 8 bases aligning to TRBD1. V gave up 1 base and J gave up 6 bases; unmatched junction bases: 8. CDR1 is LGHNA and CDR2 is YSLEER in the germline V gene. The CDR3 consists of 17 residues. The CDR3 DNA sequence: TGCGCCAGCAGCCAAGGCTCCGGACAGGGTATTAATTCACCCCTCCACTTT. Protein product: CASSQGSGQGINSPLHF.

The chain recombines TRBV4-1 with TRBJ1-1, with TRBD1 as a possible D gene (6 bases). V was trimmed by 2 bases and J by 0 bases, leaving 19 bases between them. CDR3 size: 18 residues. Germline V gene data show CDR1 as MGHRA and CDR2 as YSYEKL. For the CDR3, the DNA is TGCGCCAGCAGCCAACTATCAGGGGTCCTGACTATGAACACTGAAGCTTTCTTT. This encodes CASSQLSGVLTMNTEAFF.

CDR3 residues: CATSRGRRNEKLFF. CDR3 coding DNA: TGTGCCACCAGCAGAGGGCGGAGAAATGAAAAACTGTTTTTT. The genes are TRBV15 and TRBJ1-4; no clear D. In germline, CDR1 is LNHNV, CDR2 YYDKDF (reference sequence). The CDR3 has 14 residues. Trimming removed 1 base from V and 5 bases from J, with 8 bases in between. Based on the CDR3 plus reference TRBV15 and TRBJ1-4, the full variable domain is DAMVIQNPRYQVTQFGKPVTLSCSQTLNHNVMYWYQQKSSQAPKLLFHYYDKDFNNEADTPDNFQSRRPNTSFCFLDIRSPGLGDTAMYLCATSRGRRNEKLFFGSGTQLSVL.

This clone occurred a few times. The chain has TRBV6-5 and TRBJ2-7; D uncertain. The CDR3 totals 13 residues. Trimming removed 5 bases from V and 2 bases from J, with 10 bases in between. The germline CDR1 and CDR2 sequences are MNHEY and SVGAGI. In DNA form, the CDR3 reads TGTGCCAGCAGTCGGTTGGGCGCCTACGAGCAGTACTTC. Its translation is CASSRLGAYEQYF.

The chain combines TRBV5-6 with TRBJ2-1, with 9 bases identical to TRBD1. Germline CDR1 and CDR2: SGHDT and YYEEEE. After removal of 2 bases from V and 7 bases from J, the junction contained 7 bases not matched to a gene. This CDR3 spans 15 amino acids. CDR3 in DNA: TGTGCCAGCAGCTTTCGGGACAGGGATCGGAATGAGCAGTTCTTC. It yields the protein CASSFRDRDRNEQFF.

The V and J genes are TRBV24-1 and TRBJ1-3, with 11 positions matching TRBD1. Germline V gene data show CDR1 as KGHDR and CDR2 as SFDVKD. Trimming removed 4 bases from V and 0 bases from J; junction bases left unmatched: 10. The CDR3 has 19 residues. The CDR3 coding sequence is TGTGCCACCAGTGACCGGACAGGGGGCGGGGAGCCCTCTGGAAACACCATATATTTT. Its translation: CATSDRTGGGEPSGNTIYF.

The chain couples TRBV7-8 to TRBJ1-5; 9 nucleotides line up with TRBD1. Trimming cost V 5 bases and J 5 bases; bases outside gene matches: 7. Germline V gene sequence: CDR1 SGHVS, CDR2 FQNEAQ. The CDR3 runs to 15 residues. The CDR3 spells CASSDGQGLYQPQHF. CDR3 nucleotide sequence: TGTGCCAGCAGCGACGGACAGGGGTTATATCAGCCCCAGCATTTT.

The chain couples TRBV9 to TRBJ1-6, with 7 bases that match TRBD1. The trim removed 2 bases at V and 9 bases at J, leaving 8 bases unmatched. The CDR3 spans 15 residues. Germline CDR1 SGDLS, CDR2 YYNGEE. CDR3 in amino acids: CASSVEGGAGSPLHF. The CDR3 nucleotides read TGTGCCAGCAGCGTGGAAGGGGGCGCGGGTTCACCCCTCCACTTT.

This clone was observed at least ten times. The gene calls are TRBV5-6 and TRBJ2-5, with 11 bases that match TRBD2. The length of the CDR3 is 16 residues. V gave up 2 bases and J gave up 2 bases; unmatched junction bases: 5. From germline, CDR1 is SGHDT and CDR2 YYEEEE. The CDR3 bases are TGTGCCAGCAGCTTAACGGGACTAGCGGTGCAAGAGACCCAGTACTTC. Encoded protein: CASSLTGLAVQETQYF.